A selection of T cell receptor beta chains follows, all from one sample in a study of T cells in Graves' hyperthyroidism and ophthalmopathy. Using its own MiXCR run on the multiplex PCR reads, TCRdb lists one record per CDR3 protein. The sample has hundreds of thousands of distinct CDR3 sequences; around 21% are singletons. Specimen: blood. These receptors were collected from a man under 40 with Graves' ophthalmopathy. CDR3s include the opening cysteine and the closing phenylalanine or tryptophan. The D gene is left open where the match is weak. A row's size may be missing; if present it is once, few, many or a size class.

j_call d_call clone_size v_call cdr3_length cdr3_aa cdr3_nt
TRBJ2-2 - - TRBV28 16 CASNPGGTGHTGELFF TGTGCCAGCAATCCAGGGGGGACTGGCCACACCGGGGAGCTGTTTTTT
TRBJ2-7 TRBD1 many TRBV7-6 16 CASSLGPGQGAGEQYF TGTGCCAGCAGCTTAGGGCCGGGACAGGGGGCCGGCGAGCAGTACTTC
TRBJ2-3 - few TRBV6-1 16 CASSEAQNRLTDTQYF TGTGCCAGCAGTGAAGCGCAGAATAGGCTCACAGATACGCAGTATTTT
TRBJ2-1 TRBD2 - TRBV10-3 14 CAITPQLATNEQFF TGTGCCATCACCCCCCAACTAGCGACCAATGAGCAGTTCTTC
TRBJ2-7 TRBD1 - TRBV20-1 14 CSAPGTGSSYEQYF TGCAGTGCACCCGGGACAGGGAGTTCCTACGAGCAGTACTTC
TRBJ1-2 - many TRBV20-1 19 CSARDARYTLRRGVNGYTF TGCAGTGCTAGAGATGCTCGGTATACCCTCCGGAGAGGGGTAAATGGCTACACCTTC
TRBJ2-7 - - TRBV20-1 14 CSASGRITFYEQYF TGCAGTGCGAGCGGACGGATAACTTTCTACGAGCAGTACTTC
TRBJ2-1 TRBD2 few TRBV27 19 CASSLPGLAGVSAYNEQFF TGTGCCAGCAGTCTACCGGGACTAGCGGGAGTTTCTGCCTACAATGAGCAGTTCTTC
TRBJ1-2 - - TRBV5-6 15 CASSLTGTPNYGYTF TGTGCCAGCAGCTTAACCGGGACACCCAACTATGGCTACACCTTC
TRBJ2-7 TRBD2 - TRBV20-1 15 CSAIPLAGGLYEQYF TGCAGTGCCATCCCCTTAGCGGGAGGACTCTACGAGCAGTACTTC
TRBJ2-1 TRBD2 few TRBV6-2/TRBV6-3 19 CASSYDPGLAGGPYNEQFF TGTGCCAGCAGTTACGACCCGGGACTAGCGGGAGGGCCCTACAATGAGCAGTTCTTC
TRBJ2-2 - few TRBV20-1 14 CSASQGRNTGELFF TGCAGTGCTAGTCAGGGACGGAACACCGGGGAGCTGTTTTTT
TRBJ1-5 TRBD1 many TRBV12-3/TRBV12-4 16 CASSLTDRGPNQPQHF TGTGCCAGCAGTTTGACGGACAGGGGGCCCAATCAGCCCCAGCATTTT
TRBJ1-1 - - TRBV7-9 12 CASSPRTDEAFF TGTGCCAGCAGCCCTAGGACAGATGAAGCTTTCTTT
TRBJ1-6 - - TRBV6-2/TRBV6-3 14 CASNPLLNNSPLHF TGTGCCAGCAACCCCCTCTTAAATAATTCACCCCTCCACTTT
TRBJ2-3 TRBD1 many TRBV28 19 CASSSIAGQGAIPTDTQYF TGTGCCAGCAGTTCTATAGCGGGACAGGGGGCGATACCCACAGATACGCAGTATTTT
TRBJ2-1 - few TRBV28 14 CASTIEGYYNEQFF TGTGCCAGCACTATAGAGGGCTACTACAATGAGCAGTTCTTC
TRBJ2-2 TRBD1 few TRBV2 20 CASRQGQGARIGPNTGELFF TGTGCCAGCAGACAGGGACAGGGGGCGCGAATAGGCCCGAACACCGGGGAGCTGTTTTTT
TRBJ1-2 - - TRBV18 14 CASSPDSSRYGYTF TGTGCCAGCTCACCCGACAGCAGTCGGTATGGCTACACCTTC
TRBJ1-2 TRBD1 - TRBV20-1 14 CSSFSGGLDHGYTF TGCAGTTCCTTTTCAGGGGGCCTGGACCATGGCTACACCTTC
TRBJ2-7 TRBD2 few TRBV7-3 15 CASSYGLAGPYEQYF TGTGCCAGCAGCTACGGACTAGCGGGTCCCTACGAGCAGTACTTC
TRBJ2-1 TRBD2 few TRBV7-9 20 CASSAGGGANSGRRYNEQFF TGTGCCAGCAGCGCAGGGGGGGGGGCAAATAGCGGGAGGCGCTACAATGAGCAGTTCTTC
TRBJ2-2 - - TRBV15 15 CATSRSRAVTGELFF TGTGCCACCAGCAGGTCCCGGGCGGTCACCGGGGAGCTGTTTTTT
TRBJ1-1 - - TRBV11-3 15 CASSSHRGADTEAFF TGTGCCAGCAGTTCCCATCGGGGCGCGGACACTGAAGCTTTCTTT
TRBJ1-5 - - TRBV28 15 CASSPPGVRSQPQHF TGTGCCAGCAGCCCCCCTGGGGTGCGATCTCAGCCCCAGCATTTT
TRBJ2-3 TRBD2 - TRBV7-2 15 CASSANSGSTDTQYF TGTGCCAGCAGCGCAAATAGCGGGAGCACAGATACGCAGTATTTT
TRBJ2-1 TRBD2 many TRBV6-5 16 CASSYPGLAGINEQFF TGTGCCAGCAGTTACCCAGGACTAGCGGGTATCAATGAGCAGTTCTTC
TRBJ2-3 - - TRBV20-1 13 CSSRPANTDTQYF TGCAGCTCGAGGCCGGCTAACACAGATACGCAGTATTTT
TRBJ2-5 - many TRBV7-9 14 CASSLASLQETQYF TGTGCCAGCAGCTTAGCCAGCTTACAAGAGACCCAGTACTTC
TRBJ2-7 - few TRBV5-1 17 CASSWATPGGKSYEQYF TGCGCCAGCAGCTGGGCCACCCCAGGTGGAAAAAGCTACGAGCAGTACTTC
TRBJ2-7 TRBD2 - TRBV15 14 CATSRMLAGNEQYF TGTGCCACCAGCAGAATGCTAGCGGGTAACGAGCAGTACTTC
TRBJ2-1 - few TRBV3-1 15 CASSQGRGSYNEQFF TGTGCCAGCAGCCAAGGCCGGGGATCCTACAATGAGCAGTTCTTC
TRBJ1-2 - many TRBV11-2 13 CASTEWGGYGYTF TGTGCCAGCACCGAATGGGGGGGCTATGGCTACACCTTC
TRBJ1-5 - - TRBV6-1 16 CASSESEGGRNQPQHF TGTGCCAGCAGTGAATCTGAAGGAGGACGCAATCAGCCCCAGCATTTT
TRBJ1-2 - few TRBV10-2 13 CASMVGGGYGYTF TGCGCCAGCATGGTGGGGGGAGGCTATGGCTACACCTTC
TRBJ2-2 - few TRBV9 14 CASSPDGGTGELFF TGTGCCAGCAGCCCAGATGGGGGTACCGGGGAGCTGTTTTTT
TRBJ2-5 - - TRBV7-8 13 CASNREGQETQYF TGTGCCAGCAATAGGGAAGGTCAAGAGACCCAGTACTTC
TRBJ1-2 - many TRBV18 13 CASGDGSNYGYTF TGTGCCAGCGGGGACGGATCGAACTATGGCTACACCTTC
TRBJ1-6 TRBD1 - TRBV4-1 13 CASRDRGSSPLHF TGCGCCAGCAGAGACAGGGGTTCTTCACCCCTCCACTTT
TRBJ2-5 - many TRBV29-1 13 CSAARTIQETQYF TGCAGCGCCGCGAGAACAATTCAAGAGACCCAGTACTTC
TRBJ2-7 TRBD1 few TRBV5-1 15 CASSERPGQLYEQYF TGCGCCAGCAGCGAGAGACCGGGACAGTTATACGAGCAGTACTTC